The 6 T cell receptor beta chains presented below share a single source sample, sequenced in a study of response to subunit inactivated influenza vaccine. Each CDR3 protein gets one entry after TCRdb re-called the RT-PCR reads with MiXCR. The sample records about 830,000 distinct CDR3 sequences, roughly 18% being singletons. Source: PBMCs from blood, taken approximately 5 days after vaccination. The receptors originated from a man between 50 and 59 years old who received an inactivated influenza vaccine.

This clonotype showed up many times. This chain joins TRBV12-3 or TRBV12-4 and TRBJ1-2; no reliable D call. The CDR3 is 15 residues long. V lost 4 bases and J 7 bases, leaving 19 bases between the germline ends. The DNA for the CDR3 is TGTGCCAGCAGTTCCGCTACCCCTAGGACGTTTGGCTACACCTTC. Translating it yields CASSSATPRTFGYTF.

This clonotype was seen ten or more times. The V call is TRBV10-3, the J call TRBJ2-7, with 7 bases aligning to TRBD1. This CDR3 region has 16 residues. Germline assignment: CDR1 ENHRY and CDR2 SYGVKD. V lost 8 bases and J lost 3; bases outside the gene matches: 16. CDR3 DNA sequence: TGTGCCATCGGAACAGGGGTCCCCGGGTGGAACTACGAGCAGTACTTC. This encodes CAIGTGVPGWNYEQYF.

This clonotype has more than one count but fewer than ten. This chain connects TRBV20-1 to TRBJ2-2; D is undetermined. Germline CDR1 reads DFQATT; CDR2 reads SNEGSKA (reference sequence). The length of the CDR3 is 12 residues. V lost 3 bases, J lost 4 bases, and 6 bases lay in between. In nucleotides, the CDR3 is TGCAGTGCTAGTTCGATCACCGGGGAGCTGTTTTTT. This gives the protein CSASSITGELFF.

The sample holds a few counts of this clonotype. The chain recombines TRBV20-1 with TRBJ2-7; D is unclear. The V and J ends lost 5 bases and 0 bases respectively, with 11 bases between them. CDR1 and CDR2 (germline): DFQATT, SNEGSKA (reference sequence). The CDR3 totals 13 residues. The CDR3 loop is CSARTESSYEQYF. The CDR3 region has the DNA TGCAGTGCTCGGACGGAAAGCTCCTACGAGCAGTACTTC.

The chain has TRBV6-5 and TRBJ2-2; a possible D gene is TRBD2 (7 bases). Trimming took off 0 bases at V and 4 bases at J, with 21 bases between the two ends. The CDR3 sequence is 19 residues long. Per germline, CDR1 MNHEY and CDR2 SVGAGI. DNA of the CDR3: TGTGCCAGCAGTTACTCGGGGGCGGGAAGCGGGGTGCTCACCGGGGAGCTGTTTTTT. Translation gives CASSYSGAGSGVLTGELFF.

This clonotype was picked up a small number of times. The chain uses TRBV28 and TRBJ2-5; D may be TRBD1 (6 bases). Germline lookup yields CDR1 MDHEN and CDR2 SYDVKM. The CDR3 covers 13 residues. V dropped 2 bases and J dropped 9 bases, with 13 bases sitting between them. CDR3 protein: CASSLGQTGAQYF. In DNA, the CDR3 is TGTGCCAGCAGTTTAGGACAGACTGGTGCCCAGTACTTC.